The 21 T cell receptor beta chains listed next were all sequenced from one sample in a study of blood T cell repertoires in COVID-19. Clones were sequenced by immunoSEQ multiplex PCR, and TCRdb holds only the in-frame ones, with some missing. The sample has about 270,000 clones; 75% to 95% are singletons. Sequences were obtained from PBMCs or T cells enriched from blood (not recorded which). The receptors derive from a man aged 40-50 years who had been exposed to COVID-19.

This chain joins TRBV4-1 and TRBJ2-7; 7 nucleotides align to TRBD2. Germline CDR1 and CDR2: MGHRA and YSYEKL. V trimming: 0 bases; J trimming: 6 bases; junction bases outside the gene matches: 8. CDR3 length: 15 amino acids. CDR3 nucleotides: TGCGCCAGCAGCCAAGATCCGGGACTAAATCTCGAGCAGTACTTC. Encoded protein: CASSQDPGLNLEQYF.

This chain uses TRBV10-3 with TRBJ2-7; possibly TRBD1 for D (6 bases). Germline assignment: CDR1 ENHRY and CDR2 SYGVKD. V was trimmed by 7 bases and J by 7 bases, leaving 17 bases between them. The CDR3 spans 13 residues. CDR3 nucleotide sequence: TGTGCCATCACATGGACAGAGTTCGGAGAGCAGTACTTC. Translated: CAITWTEFGEQYF.

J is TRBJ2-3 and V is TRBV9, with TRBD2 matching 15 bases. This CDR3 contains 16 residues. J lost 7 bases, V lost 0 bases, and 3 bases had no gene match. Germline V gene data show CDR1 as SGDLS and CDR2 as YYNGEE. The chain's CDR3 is CASSVGTSGRANTQYF. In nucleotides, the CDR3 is TGTGCCAGCAGCGTAGGGACTAGCGGGAGGGCCAATACGCAGTATTTT.

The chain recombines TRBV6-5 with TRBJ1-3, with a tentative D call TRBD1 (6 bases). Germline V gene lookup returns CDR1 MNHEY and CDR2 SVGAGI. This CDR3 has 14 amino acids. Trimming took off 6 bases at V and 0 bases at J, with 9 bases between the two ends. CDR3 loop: CASRQGNSGNTIYF. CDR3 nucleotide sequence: TGTGCCAGCAGGCAGGGGAACTCTGGAAACACCATATATTTT.

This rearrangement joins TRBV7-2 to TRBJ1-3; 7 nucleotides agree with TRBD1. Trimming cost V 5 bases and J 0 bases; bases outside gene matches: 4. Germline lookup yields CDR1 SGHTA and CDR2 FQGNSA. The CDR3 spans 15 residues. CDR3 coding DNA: TGTGCCAGCAGCCAGGGACAGCTCTCTGGAAACACCATATATTTT. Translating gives CASSQGQLSGNTIYF.

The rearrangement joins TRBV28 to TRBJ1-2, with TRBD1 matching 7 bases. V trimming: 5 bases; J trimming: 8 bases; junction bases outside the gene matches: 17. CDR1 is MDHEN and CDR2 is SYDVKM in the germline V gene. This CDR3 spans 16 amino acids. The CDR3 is CASSRTGQIAETGYTF. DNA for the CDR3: TGTGCCAGCAGTCGAACGGGACAGATCGCTGAGACAGGCTACACCTTC.

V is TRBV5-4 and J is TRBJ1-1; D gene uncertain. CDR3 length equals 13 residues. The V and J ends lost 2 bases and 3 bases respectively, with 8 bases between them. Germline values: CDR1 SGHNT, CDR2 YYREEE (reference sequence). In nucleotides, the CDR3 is TGTGCCAGCAGCTTTAGTCAGGACACTGAAGCTTTCTTT. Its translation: CASSFSQDTEAFF.

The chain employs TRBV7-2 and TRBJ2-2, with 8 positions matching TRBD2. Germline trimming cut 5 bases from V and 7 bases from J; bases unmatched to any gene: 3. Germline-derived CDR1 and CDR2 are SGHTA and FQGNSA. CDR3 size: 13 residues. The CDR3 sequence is CASSIGTSGELFF. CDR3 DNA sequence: TGTGCCAGCAGCATAGGGACTAGCGGGGAGCTGTTTTTT.

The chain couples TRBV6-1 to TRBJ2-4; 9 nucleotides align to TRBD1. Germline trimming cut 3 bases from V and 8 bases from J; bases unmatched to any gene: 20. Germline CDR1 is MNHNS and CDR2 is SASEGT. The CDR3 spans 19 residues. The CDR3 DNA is TGTGCCAGCAGTGATGAGGGCGGGGGACAGGGCATTTCCATGTACATTCAGTACTTC. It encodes CASSDEGGGQGISMYIQYF.

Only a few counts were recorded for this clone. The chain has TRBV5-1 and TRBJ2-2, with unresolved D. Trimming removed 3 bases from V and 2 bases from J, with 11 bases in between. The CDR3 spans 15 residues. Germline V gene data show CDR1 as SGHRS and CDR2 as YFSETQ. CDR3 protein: CASSSATTNTGELFF. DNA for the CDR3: TGCGCCAGCAGCTCTGCCACTACAAACACCGGGGAGCTGTTTTTT.

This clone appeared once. As DNA, the CDR3 is TGTGCCAGCAGCGTAGGTCTGGGCGAGAACAACAATGAGCAGTTCTTC. Encoded protein: CASSVGLGENNNEQFF. The chain combines TRBV9 with TRBJ2-1, with unresolved D. Per the germline V gene, CDR1 is SGDLS and CDR2 is YYNGEE. This CDR3 region has 16 residues. Trimming removed 0 bases from V and 5 bases from J, with 15 bases in between.

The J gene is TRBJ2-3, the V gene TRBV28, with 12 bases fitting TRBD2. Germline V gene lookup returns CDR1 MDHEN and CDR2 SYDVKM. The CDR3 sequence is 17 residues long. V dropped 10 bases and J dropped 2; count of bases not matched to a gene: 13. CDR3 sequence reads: CAIGLAGISLYTDTQYF. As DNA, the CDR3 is TGTGCCATCGGACTAGCGGGAATCAGCTTATACACAGATACGCAGTATTTT.

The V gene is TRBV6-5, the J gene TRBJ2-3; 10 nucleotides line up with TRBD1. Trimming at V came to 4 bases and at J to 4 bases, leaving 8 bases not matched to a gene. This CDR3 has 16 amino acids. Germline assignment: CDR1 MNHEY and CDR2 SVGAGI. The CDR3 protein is CASSLLTGGASDTQYF. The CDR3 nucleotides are TGTGCCAGCAGTTTATTGACAGGGGGCGCATCAGATACGCAGTATTTT.

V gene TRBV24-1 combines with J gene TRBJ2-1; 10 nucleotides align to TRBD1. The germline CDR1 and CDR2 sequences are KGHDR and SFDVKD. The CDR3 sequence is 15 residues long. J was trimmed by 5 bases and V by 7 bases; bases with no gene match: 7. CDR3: CATRGQGTRNNEQFF. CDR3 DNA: TGTGCCACCAGGGGACAGGGGACTAGAAACAATGAGCAGTTCTTC.

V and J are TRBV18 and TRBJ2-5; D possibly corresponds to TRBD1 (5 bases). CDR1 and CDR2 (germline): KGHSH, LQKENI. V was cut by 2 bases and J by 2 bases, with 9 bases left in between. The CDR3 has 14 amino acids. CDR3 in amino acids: CASSPGAAQETQYF. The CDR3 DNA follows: TGTGCCAGCTCACCAGGGGCGGCACAAGAGACCCAGTACTTC. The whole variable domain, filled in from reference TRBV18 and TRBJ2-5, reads NAGVMQNPRHLVRRRGQEARLRCSPMKGHSHVYWYRQLPEEGLKFMVYLQKENIIDESGMPKERFSAEFPKEGPSILRIQQVVRGDSAAYFCASSPGAAQETQYFGPGTRLLVL.

This chain's CDR3 is CATSSRLAATNTGELFF. The CDR3 DNA reads as TGTGCCACCAGCAGTCGTCTAGCGGCAACGAACACCGGGGAGCTGTTTTTT. The genes are TRBV15 and TRBJ2-2; 7 nucleotides agree with TRBD2. Losses at the gene ends were 3 bases for V and 0 bases for J; bases not matched to a gene: 7. The V gene's germline CDR1 is LNHNV and CDR2 YYDKDF (reference sequence). CDR3 length: 17 amino acids.

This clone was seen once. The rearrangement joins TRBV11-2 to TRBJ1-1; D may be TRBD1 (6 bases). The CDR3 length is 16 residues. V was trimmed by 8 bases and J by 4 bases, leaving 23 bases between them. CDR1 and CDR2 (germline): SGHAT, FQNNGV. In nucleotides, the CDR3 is TGTGCCAGCTTTGGGCGGAACAGGGAATTTGGCACTGAAGCTTTCTTT. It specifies CASFGRNREFGTEAFF.

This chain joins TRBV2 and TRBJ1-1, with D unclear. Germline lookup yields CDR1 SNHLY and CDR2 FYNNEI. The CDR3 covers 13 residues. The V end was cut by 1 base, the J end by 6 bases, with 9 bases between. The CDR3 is CASSEGLGAEAFF. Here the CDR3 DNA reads TGTGCCAGCAGTGAAGGGCTGGGAGCTGAAGCTTTCTTT.

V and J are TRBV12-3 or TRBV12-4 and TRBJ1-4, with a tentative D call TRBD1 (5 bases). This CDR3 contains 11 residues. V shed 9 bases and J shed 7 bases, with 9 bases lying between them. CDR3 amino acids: CASRGSEKLFF. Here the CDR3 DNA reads TGTGCCAGTAGGGGTAGTGAAAAACTGTTTTTT.

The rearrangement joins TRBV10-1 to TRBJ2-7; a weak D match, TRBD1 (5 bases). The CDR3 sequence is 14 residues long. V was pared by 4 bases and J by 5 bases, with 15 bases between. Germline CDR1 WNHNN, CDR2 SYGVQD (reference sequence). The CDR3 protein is CASSGSTEVNEQYF. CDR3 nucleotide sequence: TGCGCCAGCAGTGGGTCGACAGAGGTCAACGAGCAGTACTTC.

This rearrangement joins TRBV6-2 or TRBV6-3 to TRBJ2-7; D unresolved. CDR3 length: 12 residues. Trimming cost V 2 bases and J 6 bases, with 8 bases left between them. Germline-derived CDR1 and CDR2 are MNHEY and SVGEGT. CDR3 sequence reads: CASSYPYGEQYF. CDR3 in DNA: TGTGCCAGCAGTTACCCCTACGGCGAGCAGTACTTC.